The rows below give T cell receptor beta chains drawn from one sample of a study of CD8 T cells in ankylosing spondylitis. MiXCR, run by TCRdb on the 5' RACE reads, gives a single entry per CDR3 protein. The data show around 150,000 distinct CDR3 sequences, roughly 18% seen once. Sequenced material: blood, either unsorted or a sorted T cell fraction (not recorded which). The receptor source for this set is a male donor with ankylosing spondylitis or in good health (not recorded which). Both conserved end residues are trimmed from each CDR3.

TRBV12-3/TRBV12-4 | ASSLDTSLYEQY
TRBV10-2 | ASSGNFDTQY
TRBV11-3 | ASSLVPGRNEQY
TRBV2 | ASSREGYSPLH
TRBV29-1 | SCRTDSNQPQH
TRBV29-1 | CSSGGGNTEAF
TRBV20-1 | SACSLESGRPYNEQF
TRBV2 | ASTGERDRGNIQY
TRBV6-5 | ASSYSRKNTEAF
TRBV5-1 | ASSSGTRANTGELF
TRBV20-1 | SASDNAFGNTIY
TRBV29-1 | SGAGTEKNTGELF
TRBV29-1 | SVVGYTEAF
TRBV28 | ASSAALAGAYNEQF
TRBV6-5 | ASSYSQRGDTEAF
TRBV20-1 | SAVQGPSNQPQH
TRBV3-1 | ASSGDYTGELF
TRBV2 | ASSGWTGTYEQY
TRBV12-3/TRBV12-4 | ASSLAVQPLH
TRBV3-1 | ASSQGSGSYEQY
TRBV7-9 | ASSWGQSDTDTQY
TRBV10-2 | ASLDRVKTEAF
TRBV7-6 | ASSVGQGHSYEQY
TRBV18 | ASQGPANTGELF
TRBV10-3 | AISEPKYGYT
TRBV5-1 | ASSQGTSGSYEQY
TRBV7-2 | ASILWGRANEQF
TRBV9 | ASSVLSGRTDTQY
TRBV28 | ASSADVLGQGAGNEQF
TRBV28 | ASSLGGGMNTEAF
TRBV6-1 | ASSQGAGQETQY
TRBV3-1 | ASSQSRGSYGYT
TRBV3-1 | ASSLGGATYNEQF
TRBV7-8 | ASSLTEATDTQY
TRBV5-1 | ASSLEGSHYGYT
TRBV30 | AWSSGIESYNEQF
TRBV7-9 | ASSLGGNTQY
TRBV20-1 | SAMNRGYEQY
TRBV5-5 | ASSLEGLDTGELF
TRBV7-9 | ASSLGAWDLNEQF
TRBV28 | ASDGSYNSPLH
TRBV7-9 | ASEIKNTEAF
TRBV19 | ASSITPSTGYGYT